This T cell receptor (beta chain) was identified during a study of T-cell memory formation after mild COVID-19. In the study overall: Clusters of TCRs were largely donor specific.

It was 5'RACE with constant-segment primers that produced the TCR alpha and TCR beta cDNA libraries, which carried sample barcodes and UMIs. TCRdb re-called the 5' RACE reads through MiXCR, storing one row per CDR3 protein. Among more than 350,000 distinct CDR3 sequences listed, roughly 20% were seen once. This clonotype turned up a few times. The sequenced material came from PBMCs or a T cell subset sorted from them (not recorded which). The clonotype comes from an adult woman who had mild COVID-19 (a few samples of this study predate the infection). Cell type and time point are not known.

Here the CDR3 DNA reads TGCGCCAGCCTACGGGACAGATCATCGGCAAGCGGCTACACCTTC. This gives the protein CASLRDRSSASGYTF. This chain uses TRBV5-1 with TRBJ1-2; 7 bases match TRBD1. Trimming took 7 bases from V and 8 from J; bases not matched to a gene: 17. This CDR3 spans 15 amino acids. Germline V gene data show CDR1 as SGHRS and CDR2 as YFSETQ. Full variable domain (rest looked up from reference TRBV5-1 and TRBJ1-2): KAGVTQTPRYLIKTRGQQVTLSCSPISGHRSVSWYQQTPGQGLQFLFEYFSETQRNKGNFPGRFSGRQFSNSRSEMNVSTLELGDSALYLCASLRDRSSASGYTFGSGTRLTVV.